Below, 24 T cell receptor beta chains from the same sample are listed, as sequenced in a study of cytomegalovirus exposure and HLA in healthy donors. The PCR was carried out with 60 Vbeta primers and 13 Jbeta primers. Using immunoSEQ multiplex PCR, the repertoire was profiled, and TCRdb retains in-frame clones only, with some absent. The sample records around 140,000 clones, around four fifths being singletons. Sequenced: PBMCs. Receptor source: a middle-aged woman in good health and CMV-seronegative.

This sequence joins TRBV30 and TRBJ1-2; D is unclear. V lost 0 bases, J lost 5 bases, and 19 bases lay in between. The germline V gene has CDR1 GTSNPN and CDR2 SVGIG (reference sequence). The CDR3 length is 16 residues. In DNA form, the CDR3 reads TGTGCCTGGAGTGTACGGGGTTCCTTACAAGGATATGGCTACACCTTC. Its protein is CAWSVRGSLQGYGYTF.

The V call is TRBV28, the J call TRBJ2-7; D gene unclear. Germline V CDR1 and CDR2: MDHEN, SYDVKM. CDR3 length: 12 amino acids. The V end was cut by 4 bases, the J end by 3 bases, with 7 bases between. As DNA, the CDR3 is TGTGCCAGCAGTTCTAATTTCTACGAGCAGTACTTC. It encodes CASSSNFYEQYF.

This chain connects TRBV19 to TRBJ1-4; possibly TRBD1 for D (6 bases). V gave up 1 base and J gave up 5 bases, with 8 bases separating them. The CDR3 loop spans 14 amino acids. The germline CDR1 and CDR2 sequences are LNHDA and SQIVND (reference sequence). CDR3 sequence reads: CASSIGQVNEKLFF. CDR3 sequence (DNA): TGTGCCAGTAGTATAGGACAGGTGAATGAAAAACTGTTTTTT.

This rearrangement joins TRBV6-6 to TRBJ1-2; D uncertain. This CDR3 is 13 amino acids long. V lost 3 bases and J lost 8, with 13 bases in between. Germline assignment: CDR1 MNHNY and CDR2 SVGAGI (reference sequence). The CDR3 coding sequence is TGTGCCAGCAGTTATGGCCCCGATCAGGGCTACACCTTC. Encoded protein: CASSYGPDQGYTF.

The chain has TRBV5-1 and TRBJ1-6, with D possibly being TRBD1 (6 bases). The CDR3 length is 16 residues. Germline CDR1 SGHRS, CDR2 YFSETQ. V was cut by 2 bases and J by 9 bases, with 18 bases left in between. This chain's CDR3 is CASSFTGSESGSPLHF. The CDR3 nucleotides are TGCGCCAGCAGCTTCACAGGGTCAGAAAGTGGTTCACCCCTCCACTTT.

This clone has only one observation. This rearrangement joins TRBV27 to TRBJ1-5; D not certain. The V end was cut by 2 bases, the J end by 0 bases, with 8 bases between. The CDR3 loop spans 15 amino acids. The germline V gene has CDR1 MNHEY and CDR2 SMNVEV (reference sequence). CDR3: CASSLSRPSNQPQHF. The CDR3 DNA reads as TGTGCCAGCAGTTTAAGCAGGCCTAGCAATCAGCCCCAGCATTTT.

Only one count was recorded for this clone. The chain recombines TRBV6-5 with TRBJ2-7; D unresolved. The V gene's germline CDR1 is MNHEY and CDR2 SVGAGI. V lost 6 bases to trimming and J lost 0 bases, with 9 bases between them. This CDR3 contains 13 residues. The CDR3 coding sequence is TGTGCCAGCAGCTTGATGAGCTCCTACGAGCAGTACTTC. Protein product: CASSLMSSYEQYF.

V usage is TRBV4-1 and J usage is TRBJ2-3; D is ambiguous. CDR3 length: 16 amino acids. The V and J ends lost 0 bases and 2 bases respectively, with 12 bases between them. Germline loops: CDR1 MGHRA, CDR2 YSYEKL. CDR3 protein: CASSQDTASVTDTQYF. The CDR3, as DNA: TGCGCCAGCAGCCAAGATACTGCGAGTGTCACAGATACGCAGTATTTT.

The CDR3 region has the DNA TGTGCCAGCAGCTTAGTGGCAGGTCATGACCTGAACACCGGGGAGCTGTTTTTT. Its protein product is CASSLVAGHDLNTGELFF. The J gene is TRBJ2-2, the V gene TRBV7-6; D gene unclear. Trimming cost V 1 base and J 1 base, with 16 bases left between them. The CDR3 has 18 amino acids. Germline CDR1 is SGHVS and CDR2 is FNYEAQ.

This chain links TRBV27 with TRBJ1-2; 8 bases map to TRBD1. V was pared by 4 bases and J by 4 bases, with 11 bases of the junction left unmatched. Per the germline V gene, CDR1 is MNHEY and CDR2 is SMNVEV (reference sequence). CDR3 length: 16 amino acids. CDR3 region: CASSSPSRGQGYGYTF. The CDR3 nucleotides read TGTGCCAGCAGTTCCCCGAGCAGGGGGCAGGGCTATGGCTACACCTTC.

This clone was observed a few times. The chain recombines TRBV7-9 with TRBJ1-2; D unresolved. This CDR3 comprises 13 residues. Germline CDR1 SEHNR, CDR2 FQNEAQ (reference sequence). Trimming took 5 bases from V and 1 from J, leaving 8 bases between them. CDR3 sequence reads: CASSGLINYGYTF. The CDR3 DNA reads TGTGCCAGCAGCGGACTTATTAACTATGGCTACACCTTC.

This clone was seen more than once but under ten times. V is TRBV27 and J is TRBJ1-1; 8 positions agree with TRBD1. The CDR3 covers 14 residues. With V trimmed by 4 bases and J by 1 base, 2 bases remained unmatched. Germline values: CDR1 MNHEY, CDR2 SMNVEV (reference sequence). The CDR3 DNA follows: TGTGCCAGCAGTTCGGGGACAGGGAACACTGAAGCTTTCTTT. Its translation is CASSSGTGNTEAFF.

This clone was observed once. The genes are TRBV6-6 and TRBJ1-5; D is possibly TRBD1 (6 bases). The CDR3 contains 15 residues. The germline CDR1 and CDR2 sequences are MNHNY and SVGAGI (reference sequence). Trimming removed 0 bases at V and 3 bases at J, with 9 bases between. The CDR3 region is CASSYSGGPNQPQHF. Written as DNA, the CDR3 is TGTGCCAGCAGTTACTCAGGGGGACCCAATCAGCCCCAGCATTTT.

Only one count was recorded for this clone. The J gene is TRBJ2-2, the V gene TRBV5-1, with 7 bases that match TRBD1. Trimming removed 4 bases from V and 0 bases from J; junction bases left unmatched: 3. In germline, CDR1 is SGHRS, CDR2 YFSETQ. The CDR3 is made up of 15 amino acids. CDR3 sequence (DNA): TGCGCCAGCAGCCAGCAGGGGGCGAACACCGGGGAGCTGTTTTTT. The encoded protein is CASSQQGANTGELFF.

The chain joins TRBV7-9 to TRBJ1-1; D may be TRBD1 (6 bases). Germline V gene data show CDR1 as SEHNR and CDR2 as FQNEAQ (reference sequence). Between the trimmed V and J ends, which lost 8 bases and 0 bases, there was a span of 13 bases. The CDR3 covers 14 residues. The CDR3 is CASLRDIVNTEAFF. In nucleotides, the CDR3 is TGTGCCAGCCTACGGGACATCGTGAACACTGAAGCTTTCTTT.

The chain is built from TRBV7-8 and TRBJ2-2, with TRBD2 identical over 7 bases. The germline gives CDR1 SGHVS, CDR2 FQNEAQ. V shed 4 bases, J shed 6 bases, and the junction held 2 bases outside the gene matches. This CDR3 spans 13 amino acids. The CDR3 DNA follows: TGTGCCAGCAGCTCCCGGGAGGCCGGGGAGCTGTTTTTT. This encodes CASSSREAGELFF.

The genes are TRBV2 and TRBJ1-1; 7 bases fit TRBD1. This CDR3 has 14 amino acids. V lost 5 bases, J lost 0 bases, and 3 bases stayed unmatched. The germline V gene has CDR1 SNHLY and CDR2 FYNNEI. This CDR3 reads CASSRQGVNTEAFF. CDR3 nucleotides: TGTGCCAGCAGTAGACAGGGAGTGAACACTGAAGCTTTCTTT.

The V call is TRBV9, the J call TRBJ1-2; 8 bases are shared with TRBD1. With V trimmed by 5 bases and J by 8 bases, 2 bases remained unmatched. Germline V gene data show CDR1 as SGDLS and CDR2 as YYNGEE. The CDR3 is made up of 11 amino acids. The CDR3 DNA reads TGTGCCAGCAGAGGGGACAGGGGCTACACCTTC. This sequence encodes CASRGDRGYTF.

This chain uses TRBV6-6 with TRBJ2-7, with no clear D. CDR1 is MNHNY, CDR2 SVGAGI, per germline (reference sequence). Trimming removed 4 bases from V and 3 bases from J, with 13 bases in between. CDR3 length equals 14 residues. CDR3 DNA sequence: TGTGCCAGCAGTTCCACCCGACACAGCTACGAGCAGTACTTC. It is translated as CASSSTRHSYEQYF.

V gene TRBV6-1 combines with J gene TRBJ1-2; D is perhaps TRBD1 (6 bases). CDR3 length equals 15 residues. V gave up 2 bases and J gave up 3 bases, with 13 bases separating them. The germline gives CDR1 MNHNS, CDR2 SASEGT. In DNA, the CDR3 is TGTGCCAGCAGTGAATTTGACGGACAGTACTATGGCTACACCTTC. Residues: CASSEFDGQYYGYTF.

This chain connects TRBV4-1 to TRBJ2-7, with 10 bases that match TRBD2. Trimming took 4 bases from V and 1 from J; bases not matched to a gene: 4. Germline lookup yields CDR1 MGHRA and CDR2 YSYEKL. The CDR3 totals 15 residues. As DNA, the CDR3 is TGCGCCAGCAGCCTAACTAGCGGGGTTTCCTACGAGCAGTACTTC. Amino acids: CASSLTSGVSYEQYF.

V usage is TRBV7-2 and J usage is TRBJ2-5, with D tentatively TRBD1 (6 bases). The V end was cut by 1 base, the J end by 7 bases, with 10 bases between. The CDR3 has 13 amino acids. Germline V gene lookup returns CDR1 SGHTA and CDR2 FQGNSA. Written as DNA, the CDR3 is TGTGCCAGCAGCTTAGGGGGGCTCGGGACCCAGTACTTC. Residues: CASSLGGLGTQYF.

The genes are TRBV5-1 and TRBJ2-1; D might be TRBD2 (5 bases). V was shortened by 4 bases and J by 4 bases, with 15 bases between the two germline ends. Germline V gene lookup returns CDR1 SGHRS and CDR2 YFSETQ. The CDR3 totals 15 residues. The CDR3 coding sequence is TGCGCCAGCAGCCCCAGTCCGGGAAAGTACAATGAGCAGTTCTTC. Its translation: CASSPSPGKYNEQFF.

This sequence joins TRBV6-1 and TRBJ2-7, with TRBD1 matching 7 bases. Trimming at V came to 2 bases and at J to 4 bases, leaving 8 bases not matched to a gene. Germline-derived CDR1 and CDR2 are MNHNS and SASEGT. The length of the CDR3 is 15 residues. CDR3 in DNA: TGTGCCAGCAGTGAAAAGGATAGGGGGCAATACGAGCAGTACTTC. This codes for CASSEKDRGQYEQYF.